A selection of T cell receptor beta chains follows, all from one sample in a study of CD4 T cells in relation to SARS-CoV-2 and coronaviruses. The antigens for these receptors are not known. Profiled with immunoSEQ multiplex PCR; TCRdb holds only in-frame clones, not every one. Of around 31,000 clones in the sample, 65% to 80% are singletons; the top ten hold 3.4%. Sequencing input: memory CD4+ T cells from PBMCs, cultured in vitro. The receptor set was obtained from an adult with COVID-19. Each CDR3 is given with its conserved first and last residue. The order of the fields is D gene, J gene, V gene, clone size, CDR3 protein, CDR3 DNA. A D gene is named only where the DNA matches it firmly. Some rows have no size entry. The others give once, few or many, or a class for an expanded clone.

>-|TRBJ2-1|TRBV6-2/TRBV6-3|-
CASSYGGRDYNEQFF
TGTGCCAGCAGTTACGGGGGGCGGGACTACAATGAGCAGTTCTTC
>TRBD2|TRBJ2-1|TRBV7-2|-
CASSLTSGKQFF
TGTGCCAGCAGCCTAACTAGCGGAAAGCAGTTCTTC
>-|TRBJ2-3|TRBV24-1|-
CATSDRAGTDTQYF
TGTGCCACCAGTGATAGGGCGGGCACAGATACGCAGTATTTT
>-|TRBJ2-7|TRBV7-6|-
CASSLVGGHSYEQYF
TGTGCCAGCAGCTTAGTGGGGGGCCACTCCTACGAGCAGTACTTC
>TRBD1|TRBJ1-1|TRBV10-2|-
CASSRGGGNTEAFF
TGCGCCAGCAGCAGGGGGGGAGGGAACACTGAAGCTTTCTTT
>TRBD2|TRBJ2-3|TRBV24-1|once
CATSDRGLAGSTDTQYF
TGTGCCACCAGTGACCGCGGACTAGCGGGGAGCACAGATACGCAGTATTTT
>TRBD2|TRBJ2-1|TRBV6-4|-
CASSVTGEGPYNEQFF
TGTGCCAGCAGTGTGACGGGGGAGGGCCCCTACAATGAGCAGTTCTTC
>-|TRBJ2-1|TRBV7-9|few
CASSLGAASVYNEQFF
TGTGCCAGCAGCTTAGGGGCGGCCTCTGTCTACAATGAGCAGTTCTTC
>-|TRBJ1-3|TRBV6-2/TRBV6-3|few
CASSYSGAGPGNTIYF
TGTGCCAGCAGTTACTCGGGTGCGGGGCCTGGAAACACCATATATTTT
>-|TRBJ1-5|TRBV21-1|-
CASSKKEVYSNQPQHF
TGTGCCAGCAGCAAAAAGGAGGTTTATAGCAATCAGCCCCAGCATTTT
>-|TRBJ2-2|TRBV4-2|few
CASSQLWGNTGELFF
TGTGCCAGCAGCCAGCTGTGGGGGAACACCGGGGAGCTGTTTTTT
>TRBD1|TRBJ1-5|TRBV28|-
CASRGTAYSNQPQHF
TGTGCCAGCAGGGGGACAGCTTATAGCAATCAGCCCCAGCATTTT